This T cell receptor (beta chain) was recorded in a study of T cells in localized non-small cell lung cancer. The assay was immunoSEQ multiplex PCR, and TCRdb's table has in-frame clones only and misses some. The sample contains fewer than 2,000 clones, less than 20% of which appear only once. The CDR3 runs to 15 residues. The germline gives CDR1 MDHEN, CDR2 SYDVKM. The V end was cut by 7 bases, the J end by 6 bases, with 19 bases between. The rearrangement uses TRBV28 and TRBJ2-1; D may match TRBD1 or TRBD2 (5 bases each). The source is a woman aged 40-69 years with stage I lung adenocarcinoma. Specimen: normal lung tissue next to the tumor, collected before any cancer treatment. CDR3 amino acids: CASKQPGTSLNEQFF. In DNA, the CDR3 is TGTGCCAGCAAACAACCCGGGACGTCGCTCAATGAGCAGTTCTTC.